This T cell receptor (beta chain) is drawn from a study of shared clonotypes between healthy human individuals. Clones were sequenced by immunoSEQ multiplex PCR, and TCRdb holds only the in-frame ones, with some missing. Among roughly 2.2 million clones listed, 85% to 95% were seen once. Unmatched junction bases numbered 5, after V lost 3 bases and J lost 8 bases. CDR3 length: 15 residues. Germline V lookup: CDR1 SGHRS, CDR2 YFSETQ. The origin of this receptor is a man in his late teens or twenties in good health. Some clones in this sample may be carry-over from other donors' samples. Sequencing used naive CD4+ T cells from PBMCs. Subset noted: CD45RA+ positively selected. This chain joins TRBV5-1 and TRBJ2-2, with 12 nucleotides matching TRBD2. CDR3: CASSSQTSGRGELFF. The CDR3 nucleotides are TGCGCCAGCAGCTCGCAGACTAGCGGGAGAGGGGAGCTGTTTTTT. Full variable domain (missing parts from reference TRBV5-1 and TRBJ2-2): KAGVTQTPRYLIKTRGQQVTLSCSPISGHRSVSWYQQTPGQGLQFLFEYFSETQRNKGNFPGRFSGRQFSNSRSEMNVSTLELGDSALYLCASSSQTSGRGELFFGEGSRLTVL.